This TCR beta chain was observed in a study of blood T cell repertoires in COVID-19 (TCRdb year 2020). Looking at the study overall: Samples from collaborators originated in the United States, Italy and Spain and spanned both the acute and convalescent phases of COVID-19. The material from the prospective study consisted of cDNA or gDNA derived from T cells, B-cell-depleted T cells, or PBMCs. Subjects who had been exposed to COVID-19, were actively infected with it, or had recovered from it provided the deeply sampled blood TCRbeta repertoires that made up the dataset. The repertoires were released in a freely available public database intended as a resource for research on the immune response to SARS-CoV-2. The samples were drawn from two sources: the first 160 participants of the ongoing ImmuneRACE study, and over 950 subjects contributed by 6 global collaborators. A de-identified subject ID, COVID-19 status, age in years and sex were almost always included in the sample metadata. HLA class I and class II types, where available, came from metadata supplied by the sample provider rather than from assay-based typing. Broader findings and caveats from the paper: The amount of clinical and demographic metadata varied by source and participant and was provided uncurated.

Points on this clone: Its antigen is not yet known. Qualities for individual bases were not recorded, and no much larger clone is one base off.

Each collaborating institution followed its own protocols to collect whole blood in K2EDTA tubes. For TCRbeta analysis, collaborators shipped samples in one of three forms: frozen whole blood, isolated PBMCs, or DNA extracted from either of those sample types. The immunoSEQ Assay, a bias-controlled multiplex PCR, was used to amplify TCRbeta CDR3 regions from genomic DNA. Concerning the study's data processing: Within the assay, amplification of reference gene primers was used to estimate how many nucleated cells each sample contained. Sequence reads were collapsed and filtered to measure the absolute abundance of every unique TCRbeta CDR3 rearrangement. For each sample, productive Simpson clonality was calculated as the square root of Simpson's diversity index across productive rearrangements. In its TCRdb copy, this immuneACCESS table keeps in-frame sequences only and misses some clones. Where compared with another copy, unresolved V genes explain less than half of these, and the others have no known cause. V and J calls and clone size are those listed in that table; D and trimming were worked out from the DNA. For this sample the table gives about 120,000 clones, of which roughly 80% were detected only once. The ten largest account for about 8.1% of the sample.

Material for sequencing was peripheral blood. This clonotype was obtained from a middle-aged woman with acute or convalescent COVID-19.

The CDR3 has the sequence CASSPGGANTGELFF. The DNA is TGTGCCAGCAGCCCCGGGGGAGCGAACACCGGGGAGCTGTTTTTT. The rearrangement combines TRBV5-4 with TRBJ2-2; TRBD2 might be the D gene, on 6 matching bases. In the germline V gene (reference sequence), CDR1 corresponds to SGHNT and CDR2 to YYREEE. The CDR3 contains 15 residues, cysteine and phenylalanine counted. The DNA shown is the 45-base CDR3, in frame from base 1. Trimming takes 4 bases from V and 0 bases from J, and the germline ends sit 10 bases apart.